This entry lists 9 T cell receptor beta chains sequenced from one sample in a study of shared clonotypes between healthy human individuals. CD45RO-negative cells were positively selected for CCR7, leaving out terminally differentiated effector memory CD45RA+ cells. Repertoires were generated with immunoSEQ multiplex PCR, while TCRdb's copy carries only in-frame clones and drops some. The table lists around 560,000 clones, about 95% of them singletons. Sequencing used naive CD8+ T cells sorted from blood. Every receptor here comes from a woman in her 30s in good health.

The rearrangement links TRBV4-1 to TRBJ2-7; 11 bases map to TRBD2. With 2 bases clipped from V and 0 bases from J, the junction kept 6 bases outside the gene matches. This CDR3 is built from 17 residues. Per the germline V gene, CDR1 is MGHRA and CDR2 is YSYEKL. The CDR3 region is CASSQQRGTSGSYEQYF. CDR3 DNA sequence: TGCGCCAGCAGCCAACAGCGGGGGACTAGCGGCTCCTACGAGCAGTACTTC.

This chain links TRBV28 with TRBJ1-1, with D perhaps matching TRBD1 (5 bases). The CDR3 has 12 residues. Germline V CDR1 and CDR2: MDHEN, SYDVKM. Trimming took 10 bases from V and 3 from J, leaving 12 bases between them. The DNA of the CDR3 is TGTGCCACAGGACGCAGGGACACTGAAGCTTTCTTT. It is translated as CATGRRDTEAFF.

About this clone: Within the sample, other DNA sequences also encode this same CDR3. The chain combines TRBV4-1 with TRBJ2-2; unclear D gene. Germline loops: CDR1 MGHRA, CDR2 YSYEKL. This CDR3 region has 14 residues. Trimming left V 1 base short and J 3 bases short, with 6 bases between. CDR3 bases: TGCGCCAGCAGCCAAGTTGTGGACACCGGGGAGCTGTTTTTT. Amino acid sequence: CASSQVVDTGELFF.

This clone has only one observation. This chain joins TRBV19 and TRBJ2-7, with D perhaps matching TRBD2 (6 bases). The CDR3 has 14 residues. Trimming left V 3 bases short and J 2 bases short, with 11 bases between. CDR1 is LNHDA and CDR2 is SQIVND in the germline V gene (reference sequence). The CDR3 sequence: CASSIFSGPYEQYF. Written as DNA, the CDR3 is TGTGCCAGTAGTATCTTTAGCGGCCCCTACGAGCAGTACTTC.

The rearrangement uses TRBV5-4 and TRBJ2-7; TRBD1 agrees at 9 bases. The CDR3 length is 15 residues. With 4 bases clipped from V and 5 bases from J, the junction kept 10 bases outside the gene matches. CDR1 SGHNT and CDR2 YYREEE come from the germline V gene (reference sequence). Here the CDR3 DNA reads TGTGCCAGCAGCCCGAGTTGGGGACAGGGTCACGAGCAGTACTTC. It specifies CASSPSWGQGHEQYF. The whole variable domain, remainder taken from reference TRBV5-4 and TRBJ2-7, is ETGVTQSPTHLIKTRGQQVTLRCSSQSGHNTVSWYQQALGQGPQFIFQYYREEENGRGNFPPRFSGLQFPNYSSELNVNALELDDSALYLCASSPSWGQGHEQYFGPGTRLTVT.

This clone has more than one count but fewer than ten. The CDR3 is CASSKDSSGANVLTF. The DNA for the CDR3 is TGTGCCAGCAGCAAGGACAGCTCTGGGGCCAACGTCCTGACTTTC. The genes are TRBV21-1 and TRBJ2-6; the D call of TRBD1 is as the table states it, not checked on the DNA. TRBV21-1 is described as a pseudogene. The length of the CDR3 is 15 residues.

The rearrangement joins TRBV19 to TRBJ2-7; 10 bases agree with TRBD1. This CDR3 region has 15 residues. From germline, CDR1 is LNHDA and CDR2 SQIVND (reference sequence). The J segment lost 4 bases and the V segment lost 10 bases, leaving 13 bases of the junction unmatched. The CDR3 sequence is CATASGQGKGYEQYF. The DNA of the CDR3 is TGTGCCACAGCCTCGGGACAGGGGAAGGGGTACGAGCAGTACTTC.

The genes are TRBV25-1 and TRBJ2-5; 11 nucleotides line up with TRBD2. The tail of the sequence fits TRBJ2-7 better, so the J call may be wrong. The CDR3 consists of 14 residues. Germline V lookup: CDR1 MGHDK, CDR2 SYGVNS. CDR3 DNA sequence: TGTGCCAGCAGTGATACTAGCGGGAGCTACGAGCAGTACTTC. Translation gives CASSDTSGSYEQYF.

The chain couples TRBV2 to TRBJ2-5; D gene uncertain. TRBJ2-7 explains the end of the DNA better; the J call may be wrong. Germline V gene sequence: CDR1 SNHLY, CDR2 FYNNEI. This CDR3 is 10 amino acids long. The CDR3 reads CASKRSEQYF. The DNA for the CDR3 is TGTGCCAGCAAGAGGTCCGAGCAGTACTTC.